This T cell receptor beta chain was captured by sequencing in a study of cytomegalovirus exposure and HLA in healthy donors. PCR employed 60 Vbeta and 13 Jbeta primers. TCRdb's copy holds only in-frame clones and misses some; the assay was immunoSEQ multiplex PCR. The sample table includes about 72,000 clones. From germline, CDR1 is MNHEY and CDR2 SVGAGI. Germline trimming cut 2 bases from V and 2 bases from J; bases unmatched to any gene: 3. The CDR3 spans 14 residues. The chain is built from TRBV6-5 and TRBJ2-7, with 7 bases fitting TRBD1. Source material: PBMCs. The receptor was derived from a man in his forties in good health and CMV-seronegative. This CDR3 reads CASSYRQGPYEQYF. The CDR3, as DNA: TGTGCCAGCAGTTACCGACAGGGCCCCTACGAGCAGTACTTC.